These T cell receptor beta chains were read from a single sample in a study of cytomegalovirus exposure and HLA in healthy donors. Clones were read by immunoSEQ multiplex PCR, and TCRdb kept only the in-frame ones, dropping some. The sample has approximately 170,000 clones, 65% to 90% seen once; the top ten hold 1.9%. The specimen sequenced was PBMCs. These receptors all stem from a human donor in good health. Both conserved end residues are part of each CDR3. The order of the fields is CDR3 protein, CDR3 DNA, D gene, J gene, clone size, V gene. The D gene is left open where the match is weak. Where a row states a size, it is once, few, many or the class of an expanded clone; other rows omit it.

CDR3 protein: CASSQEGYGYTF; CDR3 DNA: TGCGCCAGCAGCCAGGAAGGCTATGGCTACACCTTC; D gene: NA; J gene: TRBJ1-2; clone size: NA; V gene: TRBV5-1
CDR3 protein: CASSSVQGGDEQYF; CDR3 DNA: TGTGCCAGCAGTTCGGTCCAGGGCGGGGACGAGCAGTACTTC; D gene: NA; J gene: TRBJ2-7; clone size: few; V gene: TRBV2
CDR3 protein: CASGSGTSASTQYF; CDR3 DNA: TGTGCCAGCGGTTCCGGGACATCGGCTTCGACCCAGTACTTC; D gene: NA; J gene: TRBJ2-5; clone size: once; V gene: TRBV2
CDR3 protein: CASTKGQATEAFF; CDR3 DNA: TGTGCCAGCACCAAAGGACAGGCCACTGAAGCTTTCTTT; D gene: TRBD1; J gene: TRBJ1-1; clone size: few; V gene: TRBV2
CDR3 protein: CASSLSGNEQFF; CDR3 DNA: TGTGCCAGCAGCTTATCAGGCAATGAGCAGTTCTTC; D gene: NA; J gene: TRBJ2-1; clone size: once; V gene: TRBV7-6
CDR3 protein: CASSSTGSSYEQYF; CDR3 DNA: TGTGCCAGCAGCTCAACAGGGAGCTCCTACGAGCAGTACTTC; D gene: NA; J gene: TRBJ2-7; clone size: once; V gene: TRBV7-8
CDR3 protein: CASSSDRGDPYEQYF; CDR3 DNA: TGCGCCAGCAGCTCCGACAGGGGGGATCCGTACGAGCAGTACTTC; D gene: TRBD1; J gene: TRBJ2-7; clone size: NA; V gene: TRBV5-1
CDR3 protein: CASSQGASGGETQYF; CDR3 DNA: TGCGCCAGCAGCCAAGGGGCTAGCGGGGGCGAGACCCAGTACTTC; D gene: TRBD2; J gene: TRBJ2-5; clone size: NA; V gene: TRBV4-1
CDR3 protein: CASRTGVIGPQHF; CDR3 DNA: TGTGCCAGCAGAACAGGGGTGATAGGGCCCCAGCATTTT; D gene: TRBD1; J gene: TRBJ1-5; clone size: NA; V gene: TRBV6-6
CDR3 protein: CASSFEILTGELFF; CDR3 DNA: TGTGCCAGCAGCTTTGAGATTCTCACCGGGGAGCTGTTTTTT; D gene: NA; J gene: TRBJ2-2; clone size: NA; V gene: TRBV5-5
CDR3 protein: CASTRGAVDEQFF; CDR3 DNA: TGTGCCAGCACACGGGGGGCCGTGGATGAGCAGTTCTTC; D gene: NA; J gene: TRBJ2-1; clone size: NA; V gene: TRBV2
CDR3 protein: CASSWRSVRNTEAFF; CDR3 DNA: TGTGCCAGCAGCTGGAGGTCAGTCCGGAACACTGAAGCTTTCTTT; D gene: NA; J gene: TRBJ1-1; clone size: NA; V gene: TRBV5-6
CDR3 protein: CANRDTHSYNEQFF; CDR3 DNA: TGTGCCAATCGGGACACCCACTCCTACAATGAGCAGTTCTTC; D gene: NA; J gene: TRBJ2-1; clone size: NA; V gene: TRBV6-5
CDR3 protein: CASSDPGGTNEKLFF; CDR3 DNA: TGCGCCAGCAGCGACCCAGGGGGCACTAATGAAAAACTGTTTTTT; D gene: TRBD1; J gene: TRBJ1-4; clone size: NA; V gene: TRBV5-1
CDR3 protein: CASSEEGRGRDGYTF; CDR3 DNA: TGTGCCAGCAGTGAAGAGGGCAGGGGGCGGGATGGCTACACCTTC; D gene: TRBD1; J gene: TRBJ1-2; clone size: NA; V gene: TRBV6-1
CDR3 protein: CASSQDLGSFKTFF; CDR3 DNA: TGCGCCAGCAGCCAAGATCTAGGAAGTTTCAAAACTTTCTTT; D gene: NA; J gene: TRBJ1-1; clone size: NA; V gene: TRBV4-3
CDR3 protein: CASSERLAGGPGQETQYF; CDR3 DNA: TGTGCCAGCAGTGAGCGACTAGCGGGGGGGCCGGGACAAGAGACCCAGTACTTC; D gene: TRBD2; J gene: TRBJ2-5; clone size: once; V gene: TRBV6-1
CDR3 protein: CASSDAPGWETQYF; CDR3 DNA: TGTGCCAGCAGCGATGCCCCCGGTTGGGAGACCCAGTACTTC; D gene: NA; J gene: TRBJ2-5; clone size: NA; V gene: TRBV9
CDR3 protein: CATSRKDSREQFF; CDR3 DNA: TGTGCCACCAGCAGAAAGGACAGTCGGGAGCAGTTCTTC; D gene: NA; J gene: TRBJ2-1; clone size: NA; V gene: TRBV15
CDR3 protein: CASSQGQGHTYEQFF; CDR3 DNA: TGTGCCAGCAGCCAGGGACAGGGCCACACCTATGAGCAGTTCTTC; D gene: TRBD1; J gene: TRBJ2-1; clone size: NA; V gene: TRBV7-6
CDR3 protein: CASSLERRYEQFF; CDR3 DNA: TGTGCCAGCAGCTTAGAACGGAGATATGAGCAGTTCTTC; D gene: NA; J gene: TRBJ2-1; clone size: NA; V gene: TRBV7-4
CDR3 protein: CASSQAPTDTQYF; CDR3 DNA: TGCGCCAGCAGCCAAGCTCCCACAGATACGCAGTATTTT; D gene: NA; J gene: TRBJ2-3; clone size: NA; V gene: TRBV4-1
CDR3 protein: CASSPSGEKLFF; CDR3 DNA: TGTGCCAGCAGCCCTTCGGGTGAAAAACTGTTTTTT; D gene: NA; J gene: TRBJ1-4; clone size: once; V gene: TRBV9
CDR3 protein: CASSFRGGADTQYF; CDR3 DNA: TGTGCCAGCAGCTTCCGTGGAGGGGCAGATACGCAGTATTTT; D gene: NA; J gene: TRBJ2-3; clone size: once; V gene: TRBV5-8
CDR3 protein: CASSTSTGSEQYF; CDR3 DNA: TGTGCCAGCAGTACTTCTACAGGGTCCGAGCAGTACTTC; D gene: NA; J gene: TRBJ2-7; clone size: NA; V gene: TRBV27
CDR3 protein: CSARTGSSEAFF; CDR3 DNA: TGCAGCGCGCGGACAGGGAGTTCCGAAGCTTTCTTT; D gene: TRBD1; J gene: TRBJ1-1; clone size: NA; V gene: TRBV29-1
CDR3 protein: CASSLTGPLPNYGYTF; CDR3 DNA: TGTGCCAGCAGCTTGACAGGGCCCCTGCCCAACTATGGCTACACCTTC; D gene: NA; J gene: TRBJ1-2; clone size: once; V gene: TRBV5-6
CDR3 protein: CATRTSGSTDTQYF; CDR3 DNA: TGTGCCACGCGTACTAGCGGAAGCACAGATACGCAGTATTTT; D gene: TRBD2; J gene: TRBJ2-3; clone size: few; V gene: TRBV6-5
CDR3 protein: CASSLRGETQYF; CDR3 DNA: TGCGCCAGCAGCTTGCGGGGGGAGACCCAGTACTTC; D gene: NA; J gene: TRBJ2-5; clone size: NA; V gene: TRBV5-1
CDR3 protein: CASSWNRPAYEQYF; CDR3 DNA: TGTGCCAGCAGTTGGAACAGACCTGCCTACGAGCAGTACTTC; D gene: NA; J gene: TRBJ2-7; clone size: once; V gene: TRBV2
CDR3 protein: CASSLRHGNSPLHF; CDR3 DNA: TGTGCCAGCAGCTTACGACACGGTAATTCACCCCTCCACTTT; D gene: NA; J gene: TRBJ1-6; clone size: NA; V gene: TRBV7-2
CDR3 protein: CASSPGQGLRHTEAFF; CDR3 DNA: TGCGCCAGCAGCCCGGGACAGGGGTTAAGGCACACTGAAGCTTTCTTT; D gene: TRBD1; J gene: TRBJ1-1; clone size: NA; V gene: TRBV5-1
CDR3 protein: CASSPAGQTYEQYF; CDR3 DNA: TGTGCCAGTAGCCCGGCGGGACAGACCTACGAGCAGTACTTC; D gene: NA; J gene: TRBJ2-7; clone size: NA; V gene: TRBV19
CDR3 protein: CAISESRTGPNYGYTF; CDR3 DNA: TGTGCCATCAGTGAGTCCCGGACAGGGCCCAACTATGGCTACACCTTC; D gene: TRBD1; J gene: TRBJ1-2; clone size: NA; V gene: TRBV10-3
CDR3 protein: CASSLSLGGGPTNEKLFF; CDR3 DNA: TGTGCCAGCAGCTTAAGTTTGGGCGGGGGTCCAACTAATGAAAAACTGTTTTTT; D gene: NA; J gene: TRBJ1-4; clone size: few; V gene: TRBV7-9
CDR3 protein: CASSQDWRGGGDLGTQYF; CDR3 DNA: TGCGCCAGCAGCCAAGATTGGCGCGGCGGGGGGGACCTTGGGACCCAGTACTTC; D gene: TRBD2; J gene: TRBJ2-5; clone size: NA; V gene: TRBV4-3
CDR3 protein: CASSSTSGAADTQYF; CDR3 DNA: TGTGCCAGCAGCTCGACTAGCGGGGCGGCAGATACGCAGTATTTT; D gene: TRBD2; J gene: TRBJ2-3; clone size: NA; V gene: TRBV7-7
CDR3 protein: CASSQFRGSNEQFF; CDR3 DNA: TGCGCCAGCAGCCAATTCCGGGGTTCCAATGAGCAGTTCTTC; D gene: NA; J gene: TRBJ2-1; clone size: NA; V gene: TRBV4-1
CDR3 protein: CASSGNTRDRGRNTGELFF; CDR3 DNA: TGTGCCAGCAGCGGCAATACCCGGGACAGGGGGAGGAACACCGGGGAGCTGTTTTTT; D gene: TRBD1; J gene: TRBJ2-2; clone size: NA; V gene: TRBV9
CDR3 protein: CASSQGYSTTNEKLFF; CDR3 DNA: TGCGCCAGCAGCCAAGGATACAGTACAACTAATGAAAAACTGTTTTTT; D gene: NA; J gene: TRBJ1-4; clone size: NA; V gene: TRBV4-1
CDR3 protein: CASSEGGRATEAFF; CDR3 DNA: TGTGCCAGCAGTGAAGGAGGCAGGGCCACTGAAGCTTTCTTT; D gene: NA; J gene: TRBJ1-1; clone size: NA; V gene: TRBV6-1
CDR3 protein: CASSPGLVSRKSETQYF; CDR3 DNA: TGCGCCAGCAGCCCGGGACTAGTTTCCCGAAAGTCGGAGACCCAGTACTTC; D gene: TRBD2; J gene: TRBJ2-5; clone size: NA; V gene: TRBV4-3
CDR3 protein: CAISETSGGAETQYF; CDR3 DNA: TGTGCCATCAGCGAGACTAGCGGGGGGGCGGAGACCCAGTACTTC; D gene: TRBD2; J gene: TRBJ2-5; clone size: NA; V gene: TRBV10-3
CDR3 protein: CASSGGAPGETQYF; CDR3 DNA: TGTGCCAGCAGCGGGGGCGCCCCGGGAGAGACCCAGTACTTC; D gene: NA; J gene: TRBJ2-5; clone size: NA; V gene: TRBV9
CDR3 protein: CASSYSIAGLGNTIYF; CDR3 DNA: TGTGCCAGCAGTTACTCGATTGCCGGGTTAGGAAACACCATATATTTT; D gene: NA; J gene: TRBJ1-3; clone size: NA; V gene: TRBV6-5
CDR3 protein: CASSELRGISPLHF; CDR3 DNA: TGTGCCAGCAGTGAACTTAGAGGGATTTCACCCCTCCACTTT; D gene: NA; J gene: TRBJ1-6; clone size: few; V gene: TRBV2
CDR3 protein: CANQLNRVRSGELFF; CDR3 DNA: TGCGCCAACCAACTGAACAGGGTAAGGTCCGGGGAGCTGTTTTTT; D gene: NA; J gene: TRBJ2-2; clone size: NA; V gene: TRBV4-1